What follows are 20 T cell receptor beta chains derived from one specimen sequenced in a study of cytomegalovirus exposure and HLA in healthy donors. PCR employed 60 Vbeta and 13 Jbeta primers. Profiling relied on immunoSEQ multiplex PCR, and the TCRdb table lists in-frame clones only, not all of them. The sample yields under 150,000 clones, more than 65% seen once. The sample taken for sequencing was PBMCs. These receptors were collected from a woman aged 60 to 75 in good health and CMV-seropositive.

The rearrangement links TRBV13 to TRBJ2-7; weak D call: TRBD1 (5 bases). The CDR3 covers 13 residues. The V end was cut by 5 bases, the J end by 3 bases, with 11 bases between. Germline values: CDR1 PRHDT, CDR2 FYEKMQ (reference sequence). The CDR3 protein is CASSPPTDYEQYF. The CDR3 DNA follows: TGTGCCAGCAGCCCCCCGACAGACTACGAGCAGTACTTC.

The V gene is TRBV5-4, the J gene TRBJ1-2, with 9 bases that match TRBD1. Germline CDR1 reads SGHNT; CDR2 reads YYREEE (reference sequence). The CDR3 is 14 residues long. The J segment lost 8 bases and the V segment lost 0 bases, leaving 5 bases of the junction unmatched. Written as DNA, the CDR3 is TGTGCCAGCAGCTTGGGACAGGGGGATCTAGGCTACACCTTC. Translating it yields CASSLGQGDLGYTF.

The V and J genes are TRBV27 and TRBJ1-6; 9 bases line up with TRBD1. After removal of 10 bases from V and 7 bases from J, the junction contained 8 bases not matched to a gene. CDR1 MNHEY and CDR2 SMNVEV come from the germline V gene (reference sequence). The CDR3 length is 14 residues. The CDR3 protein is CANKWTGDNSPLHF. As DNA, the CDR3 is TGTGCCAACAAATGGACAGGGGACAATTCACCCCTCCACTTT.

The genes are TRBV6-1 and TRBJ1-5, with D perhaps matching TRBD1 (5 bases). The length of the CDR3 is 13 residues. Trimming shortened V by 7 bases and J by 3 bases, and 10 bases separated the two germline ends. Germline V CDR1 and CDR2: MNHNS, SASEGT. In DNA form, the CDR3 reads TGTGCCAGCATGCAGACAGTCAATCAGCCCCAGCATTTT. Translating gives CASMQTVNQPQHF.

This sequence joins TRBV5-1 and TRBJ2-2; 10 bases agree with TRBD1. The junction had 8 bases not matched to a gene; V was cut back by 5 bases and J by 4 bases. Germline-derived CDR1 and CDR2 are SGHRS and YFSETQ. The CDR3 loop spans 16 amino acids. The CDR3 spells CASRSGQGGTTGELFF. The CDR3 DNA reads as TGCGCCAGCAGATCCGGACAGGGGGGGACCACCGGGGAGCTGTTTTTT.

The chain combines TRBV5-1 with TRBJ2-7; 9 nucleotides line up with TRBD1. CDR1 SGHRS and CDR2 YFSETQ come from the germline V gene. J was trimmed by 3 bases and V by 6 bases; bases with no gene match: 4. The CDR3 extends over 13 amino acids. The CDR3 nucleotides read TGCGCCAGCAACCCGGGACAGGGCTACGAGCAGTACTTC. This translates into CASNPGQGYEQYF.

CDR3: CASSFNSAAETQYF. DNA of the CDR3: TGTGCCAGCAGTTTTAATTCGGCGGCGGAGACCCAGTACTTC. This chain links TRBV6-1 with TRBJ2-5, with D unresolved. From germline, CDR1 is MNHNS and CDR2 SASEGT. V was shortened by 5 bases and J by 5 bases, with 15 bases between the two germline ends. The CDR3 contains 14 residues.

CDR3 sequence reads: CASSLGDQPQHF. The CDR3 DNA sequence: TGTGCCAGCAGCTTGGGAGATCAGCCCCAGCATTTT. The chain recombines TRBV5-6 with TRBJ1-5; no firm D call. The CDR3 has 12 residues. V was trimmed by 0 bases and J by 5 bases, leaving 3 bases between them. CDR1 SGHDT and CDR2 YYEEEE come from the germline V gene.

The chain employs TRBV9 and TRBJ2-2; D remains ambiguous. This CDR3 has 14 amino acids. Germline V gene lookup returns CDR1 SGDLS and CDR2 YYNGEE. With 3 bases removed from V and 2 bases from J, the gap between germline ends came to 8 bases. In DNA form, the CDR3 reads TGTGCCAGCAGCGGGCAGATTAACACCGGGGAGCTGTTTTTT. This translates into CASSGQINTGELFF.

The J gene is TRBJ2-7, the V gene TRBV6-5; 9 bases line up with TRBD1. The germline CDR1 and CDR2 sequences are MNHEY and SVGAGI. Trimming at V came to 1 base and at J to 5 bases, leaving 6 bases not matched to a gene. The CDR3 consists of 15 residues. CDR3 sequence: CASSYYGTGFHEQYF. The CDR3 DNA reads as TGTGCCAGCAGTTACTACGGGACAGGGTTCCACGAGCAGTACTTC.

With respect to this clone: The junction departs from germline at one end; a sequencing error may be responsible. The sample contains more than one DNA sequence encoding this CDR3. The chain recombines TRBV7-7 with TRBJ2-5, with D possibly matching TRBD1 (5 bases). Germline V gene sequence: CDR1 SSHAT, CDR2 FNYEAQ (reference sequence). The CDR3 loop spans 13 amino acids. The CDR3 loop reads CASSKDTQETQYF. In DNA form, the CDR3 reads TGTGCTAGCAGCAAGGACACACAGGAGACCCAGTACTTC.

V usage is TRBV6-5 and J usage is TRBJ1-5, with 7 positions matching TRBD1. This CDR3 contains 15 residues. The V and J ends lost 5 bases and 8 bases, in that order; junction bases with no gene match: 12. Germline V gene sequence: CDR1 MNHEY, CDR2 SVGAGI. The CDR3 spells CASSPGRGYREPQHF. The CDR3 nucleotides read TGTGCCAGCAGTCCAGGCAGGGGGTATAGGGAGCCCCAGCATTTT.

This chain connects TRBV2 to TRBJ1-5; 7 bases are a match to TRBD1. Germline CDR1 SNHLY, CDR2 FYNNEI. CDR3 length: 14 amino acids. J was trimmed by 5 bases and V by 6 bases; bases with no gene match: 7. The CDR3 DNA follows: TGTGCCAGCAGCGGGACAGCCCAATATCAGCCCCAGCATTTT. Protein sequence: CASSGTAQYQPQHF.

V is TRBV14 and J is TRBJ1-2; 7 nucleotides line up with TRBD1. CDR3 size: 15 residues. V lost 4 bases and J lost 5; bases outside the gene matches: 10. CDR1 and CDR2 (germline): SGHDN, FVKESK. The CDR3 DNA sequence: TGTGCCAGCAGCCCCCGACAGGGAGAGCTGTATGGCTACACCTTC. This gives the protein CASSPRQGELYGYTF.

The genes are TRBV2 and TRBJ2-3, with TRBD2 matching 13 bases. J was trimmed by 5 bases and V by 8 bases; bases with no gene match: 10. The CDR3 spans 16 residues. CDR1 is SNHLY and CDR2 is FYNNEI in the germline V gene. CDR3 sequence: CASAFMGLAGQDTQYF. CDR3 in DNA: TGTGCCAGCGCCTTCATGGGACTAGCGGGGCAAGATACGCAGTATTTT. The variable domain in full, completed from reference TRBV2 and TRBJ2-3, reads EPEVTQTPSHQVTQMGQEVILRCVPISNHLYFYWYRQILGQKVEFLVSFYNNEISEKSEIFDDQFSVERPDGSNFTLKIRSTKLEDSAMYFCASAFMGLAGQDTQYFGPGTRLTVL.

The rearrangement links TRBV5-1 to TRBJ2-5; 9 positions agree with TRBD2. V shed 4 bases and J 5 bases; nucleotides not matched to a gene: 21. The CDR3 consists of 19 residues. Per germline, CDR1 SGHRS and CDR2 YFSETQ. DNA of the CDR3: TGCGCCAGCAGCCCTCGGGAAGCGGGGGGCAGGATTACGAAGGAGACCCAGTACTTC. It specifies CASSPREAGGRITKETQYF.

This clone occurred a few times. The CDR3 spells CASSHDTPYEQYF. In DNA form, the CDR3 reads TGTGCCAGCAGCCACGACACCCCCTACGAGCAGTACTTC. This chain uses TRBV7-6 with TRBJ2-7; D gene uncertain. CDR1 and CDR2 from the germline V gene are SGHVS and FNYEAQ. V lost 5 bases, J lost 2 bases, and 10 bases lay in between. The CDR3 has 13 residues.

This rearrangement joins TRBV21-1 to TRBJ2-2; TRBD2, the table's D call, lacks a check against the DNA. TRBV21-1 is an annotated pseudogene. This CDR3 has 14 amino acids. CDR3 loop: CASSKEENTGGLFF. DNA of the CDR3: TGTGCCAGCAGCAAAGAGGAGAACACCGGGGGGCTGTTTTTT.

This clone was counted a few times. The rearrangement uses TRBV6-5 and TRBJ1-1, with D possibly being TRBD1 (5 bases). Germline V lookup: CDR1 MNHEY, CDR2 SVGAGI. V lost 6 bases and J lost 5, with 13 bases in between. The CDR3 is 13 amino acids. The CDR3 protein is CASSEQGGTEAFF. DNA of the CDR3: TGTGCCAGCAGCGAGCAGGGAGGAACTGAAGCTTTCTTT.

The chain joins TRBV6-6 to TRBJ2-7; D gene unclear. Germline values: CDR1 MNHNY, CDR2 SVGAGI (reference sequence). This CDR3 has 11 residues. V gave up 1 base and J gave up 7 bases, with 5 bases separating them. The CDR3 sequence: CASSYYGEQYF. As DNA, the CDR3 is TGTGCCAGCAGTTACTACGGGGAGCAGTACTTC.